This paragraph covers one T cell receptor (beta chain) sequence. The germline CDR1 and CDR2 sequences are KGHSH and LQKENI. Germline trimming cut 6 bases from V and 1 base from J; bases unmatched to any gene: 7. The length of the CDR3 is 18 residues. This sample is part of a study of blood T cell repertoires in COVID-19. As for the study in general: The analysed material was cDNA or gDNA that came from T cells, B-cell-depleted T cells, or PBMCs.

The assay was immunoSEQ multiplex PCR, and TCRdb's table has in-frame clones only and misses some. The table has a few hundred thousand clones, around 87% seen once. This TCR was recovered from a woman aged 18-29 years with acute COVID-19. The chain links TRBV18 to TRBJ2-2; 14 bases agree with TRBD2. Material for sequencing was PBMCs or T cells enriched from blood (not recorded which). The CDR3 DNA is TGTGCCAGCTCCCTCGGACTAGCGGGAGGACAGAACACCGGGGAGCTGTTTTTT. This encodes CASSLGLAGGQNTGELFF.